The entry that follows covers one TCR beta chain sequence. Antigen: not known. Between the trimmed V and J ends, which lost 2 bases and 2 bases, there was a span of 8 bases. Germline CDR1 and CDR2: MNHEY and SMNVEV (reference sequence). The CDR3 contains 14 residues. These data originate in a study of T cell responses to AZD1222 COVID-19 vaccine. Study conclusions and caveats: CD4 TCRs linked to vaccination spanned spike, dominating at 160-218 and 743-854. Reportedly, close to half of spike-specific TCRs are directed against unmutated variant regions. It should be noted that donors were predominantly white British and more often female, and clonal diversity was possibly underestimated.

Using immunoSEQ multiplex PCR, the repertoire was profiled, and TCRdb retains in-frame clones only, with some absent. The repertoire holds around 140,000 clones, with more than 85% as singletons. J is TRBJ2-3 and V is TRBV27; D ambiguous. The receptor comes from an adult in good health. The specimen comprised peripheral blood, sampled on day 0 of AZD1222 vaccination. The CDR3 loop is CASSLGAFTDTQYF. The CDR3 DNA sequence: TGTGCCAGCAGTTTAGGAGCCTTCACAGATACGCAGTATTTT.